These 19 T cell receptor beta chains were sequenced from one sample in a study of shared clonotypes between healthy human individuals. TCRdb's copy holds only in-frame clones and misses some; the assay was immunoSEQ multiplex PCR. The sample lists roughly 650,000 clones; about 96% were seen once. Input material: naive CD4+ T cells sorted from blood. Subset given: CD45RA+ positively selected. The receptors were sampled from a woman aged 25 to 39 in good health.

This sequence joins TRBV11-2 and TRBJ1-2; tentative D call: TRBD1 (5 bases). Trimming removed 1 base from V and 7 bases from J, with 10 bases in between. The germline V gene encodes CDR1 SGHAT and CDR2 FQNNGV. This CDR3 comprises 13 residues. The DNA for the CDR3 is TGTGCCAGCAGCTTAGCAGGGCCCGGTGGCTACACCTTC. It codes for CASSLAGPGGYTF.

The chain recombines TRBV5-1 with TRBJ2-1, with TRBD1 matching over 10 bases. The CDR3 has 14 residues. The V segment lost 5 bases and the J segment 5 bases; nucleotides outside the gene matches: 4. CDR1 and CDR2 from the germline V gene are SGHRS and YFSETQ. The CDR3 region is CASRAGQGDNEQFF. The CDR3 DNA sequence: TGCGCCAGCAGGGCCGGACAGGGGGACAATGAGCAGTTCTTC.

This chain joins TRBV5-1 and TRBJ2-7, with 7 positions matching TRBD1. Looked up from germline, CDR1 is SGHRS and CDR2 is YFSETQ. Trimming at V came to 3 bases and at J to 0 bases, leaving 3 bases not matched to a gene. This CDR3 is built from 14 residues. The CDR3 spells CASSYRDSSYEQYF. CDR3 sequence (DNA): TGCGCCAGCAGCTACCGGGACAGCTCCTACGAGCAGTACTTC.

This rearrangement joins TRBV10-1 to TRBJ1-1, with 8 bases that match TRBD1. The CDR3 covers 15 residues. The J segment lost 5 bases and the V segment lost 6 bases, leaving 11 bases of the junction unmatched. CDR1 and CDR2 (germline): WNHNN, SYGVQD (reference sequence). The CDR3 spells CASSFDRGLWTEAFF. As DNA, the CDR3 is TGCGCCAGCAGCTTTGACAGGGGTCTCTGGACTGAAGCTTTCTTT.

The chain links TRBV27 to TRBJ2-7, with 12 bases aligning to TRBD1. Germline lookup yields CDR1 MNHEY and CDR2 SMNVEV (reference sequence). The CDR3 loop spans 17 amino acids. V trimming: 5 bases; J trimming: 6 bases; junction bases outside the gene matches: 14. CDR3 amino acids: CASSVRDRGLRVREQYF. DNA for the CDR3: TGTGCCAGCAGTGTCCGGGACAGGGGGCTACGGGTCCGCGAGCAGTACTTC.

The chain is built from TRBV27 and TRBJ2-7; tentatively, D is TRBD1 (5 bases). Germline V gene sequence: CDR1 MNHEY, CDR2 SMNVEV (reference sequence). The CDR3 contains 15 residues. V lost 5 bases to trimming and J lost 0 bases, with 14 bases between them. CDR3 sequence reads: CASSRRQRSSYEQYF. CDR3 sequence (DNA): TGTGCCAGCAGTCGTAGACAGAGGAGCTCCTACGAGCAGTACTTC.

This chain links TRBV18 with TRBJ1-1, with 8 bases lining up with TRBD1. Germline lookup yields CDR1 KGHSH and CDR2 LQKENI. The V segment lost 6 bases and the J segment 7 bases; nucleotides outside the gene matches: 7. The CDR3 is made up of 13 amino acids. CDR3 DNA sequence: TGTGCCAGCTCGTTGACAGGGGAAAGTGAAGCTTTCTTT. This sequence encodes CASSLTGESEAFF.

This chain links TRBV9 with TRBJ1-1; tentative D call: TRBD1 (6 bases). Germline V gene lookup returns CDR1 SGDLS and CDR2 YYNGEE. The CDR3 sequence is 16 residues long. V gave up 2 bases and J gave up 0 bases, with 14 bases separating them. This chain's CDR3 is CASSVGGGVVNTEAFF. CDR3 DNA: TGTGCCAGCAGCGTCGGAGGGGGAGTCGTGAACACTGAAGCTTTCTTT.

This clone showed up just once. The V gene is TRBV28, the J gene TRBJ2-5; 11 positions agree with TRBD1. Germline V CDR1 and CDR2: MDHEN, SYDVKM. This CDR3 has 15 residues. After removal of 4 bases from V and 4 bases from J, the junction contained 5 bases not matched to a gene. The CDR3 bases are TGTGCCAGCAGTTCCGGGACAGGGGGGGGAGAGACCCAGTACTTC. This encodes CASSSGTGGGETQYF.

The V and J genes are TRBV7-9 and TRBJ2-2, with D maybe TRBD2 (6 bases). Trimming shortened V by 3 bases and J by 6 bases, and 14 bases separated the two germline ends. This CDR3 is 15 amino acids long. CDR1 SEHNR and CDR2 FQNEAQ come from the germline V gene (reference sequence). The CDR3 DNA follows: TGTGCCAGCAGCTTCCCGGGACTCCAGGCCGGGGAGCTGTTTTTT. Amino acid sequence: CASSFPGLQAGELFF. Complete variable domain (other parts from reference TRBV7-9 and TRBJ2-2): DTGVSQNPRHKITKRGQNVTFRCDPISEHNRLYWYRQTLGQGPEFLTYFQNEAQLEKSRLLSDRFSAERPKGSFSTLEIQRTEQGDSAMYLCASSFPGLQAGELFFGEGSRLTVL.

This clone has only one observation. The chain combines TRBV5-1 with TRBJ2-7, with TRBD1 identical over 8 bases. The germline gives CDR1 SGHRS, CDR2 YFSETQ. The CDR3 is 15 amino acids. V was clipped by 0 bases and J by 7 bases; unmatched bases: 9. The CDR3 DNA follows: TGCGCCAGCAGCTTGGCTGGACAGGGATCGGGAGAGCAGTACTTC. This gives the protein CASSLAGQGSGEQYF.

The chain uses TRBV19 and TRBJ2-3, with 13 positions matching TRBD2. This CDR3 region has 18 residues. V lost 6 bases, J lost 4 bases, and 13 bases stayed unmatched. Per the germline V gene, CDR1 is LNHDA and CDR2 is SQIVND (reference sequence). DNA of the CDR3: TGTGCCAGTAGCCACAGGACTAGCGGGAGCGTCATGTCAGATACGCAGTATTTT. This encodes CASSHRTSGSVMSDTQYF.

This clone was recorded once. The rearrangement uses TRBV6-6 and TRBJ1-2; possible D gene TRBD1, 5 bases. The V and J ends lost 4 bases and 6 bases respectively, with 12 bases between them. The CDR3 sequence is 13 residues long. From germline, CDR1 is MNHNY and CDR2 SVGAGI (reference sequence). CDR3: CASSLGELNGYTF. DNA for the CDR3: TGTGCCAGCAGTTTGGGGGAGTTAAATGGCTACACCTTC.

CDR3 DNA sequence: TGTGCCAGCAGACCTAATCCCGAGTATCAGCCCCAGCATTTT. This sequence encodes CASRPNPEYQPQHF. V is TRBV28 and J is TRBJ1-5, with no clear D. V was clipped by 6 bases and J by 5 bases, with 14 bases between them. The CDR3 runs 14 residues. Germline assignment: CDR1 MDHEN and CDR2 SYDVKM.

Remarks on this clone: Different DNA sequences within this sample yield the same CDR3. The CDR3 region is CASSPPGLPYEQYF. The CDR3 coding sequence is TGTGCCAGCTCACCACCGGGACTACCTTACGAGCAGTACTTC. The gene calls are TRBV18 and TRBJ2-7; 7 bases agree with TRBD2. CDR3 size: 14 residues. V gave up 0 bases and J gave up 4 bases; unmatched junction bases: 3. CDR1 is KGHSH, CDR2 LQKENI, per germline.

This chain uses TRBV7-7 with TRBJ2-3, with D maybe TRBD2 (6 bases). This CDR3 is 13 amino acids long. Trimming cost V 5 bases and J 5 bases, with 11 bases left between them. From germline, CDR1 is SSHAT and CDR2 FNYEAQ (reference sequence). CDR3 coding DNA: TGTGCCAGCAGCGGGGGACTCCAAGATACGCAGTATTTT. It encodes CASSGGLQDTQYF.

The gene calls are TRBV4-1 and TRBJ2-1; TRBD2 agrees at 11 bases. The CDR3 loop spans 19 amino acids. Germline V gene sequence: CDR1 MGHRA, CDR2 YSYEKL. Unmatched junction bases numbered 17, after V lost 3 bases and J lost 7 bases. The CDR3 DNA follows: TGCGCCAGCAGCCAGGACGGGGGGCTAGCGGGAGGAAGTGGGAATGAGCAGTTCTTC. Translated, it gives CASSQDGGLAGGSGNEQFF.

The J gene is TRBJ2-7, the V gene TRBV9; D is possibly TRBD2 (7 bases). Germline CDR1 is SGDLS and CDR2 is YYNGEE. V lost 6 bases, J lost 5 bases, and 30 bases lay in between. The CDR3 extends over 18 amino acids. This chain's CDR3 is CASIPREVRGGVLDEQYF. CDR3 in DNA: TGTGCCAGCATCCCTAGGGAGGTCAGAGGGGGGGTTCTCGACGAGCAGTACTTC.

This sequence joins TRBV30 and TRBJ2-3; D not certain. This CDR3 spans 13 amino acids. CDR1 is GTSNPN, CDR2 SVGIG, per germline (reference sequence). Trimming removed 0 bases at V and 3 bases at J, with 7 bases between. CDR3 amino acids: CAWSVTETDTQYF. CDR3 nucleotides: TGTGCCTGGAGTGTAACTGAGACAGATACGCAGTATTTT.